The following is a T cell receptor (beta chain) sequence with its context. This entry is derived from a study of radiotherapy plus CTLA-4 blockade in lung cancer. The study gave focal radiation plus ipilimumab CTLA-4 blockade to patients with chemo-refractory metastatic non-small-cell lung cancer. Data came from immunoSEQ multiplex PCR; TCRdb stores just in-frame clones and leaves some out. The data contain around 45,000 clones, approximately 67% of them singletons. Germline CDR1 and CDR2: SNHLY and FYNNEI. There are 17 residues in the CDR3. The J segment lost 0 bases and the V segment lost 5 bases, leaving 8 bases of the junction unmatched.

V gene TRBV2 combines with J gene TRBJ1-5; 9 bases align to TRBD1. This receptor was obtained from a human donor with non-small cell lung cancer who had a partial response to radiotherapy plus ipilimumab. The sample in question was peripheral blood, obtained from a patient treated with radiotherapy plus ipilimumab. The chain's CDR3 is CASSLGGTGSSNQPQHF. Written as DNA, the CDR3 is TGTGCCAGCAGTTTAGGGGGGACAGGGAGTAGCAATCAGCCCCAGCATTTT. Using reference TRBV2 and TRBJ1-5 for the parts outside the CDR3, the full variable domain is EPEVTQTPSHQVTQMGQEVILRCVPISNHLYFYWYRQILGQKVEFLVSFYNNEISEKSEIFDDQFSVERPDGSNFTLKIRSTKLEDSAMYFCASSLGGTGSSNQPQHFGDGTRLSIL.